This is a list of T cell receptor beta chains from one sample in a study of graft-versus-host responses after intestinal transplantation. TCRdb keeps only in-frame clones here, not all; method: immunoSEQ multiplex PCR. The sample holds over 100,000 clones; approximately 94% are singletons and the top ten take 0.2% to 0.25%. These receptors' targets are unknown. The material was unstimulated CD4+ T cells sorted from spleen or lymph node cells, obtained before transplant. Receptors originate from a human donor who was the organ donor for an intestinal transplant. CDR3s include the opening cysteine and the closing phenylalanine or tryptophan. A D gene is named only where the DNA matches it firmly. Size values are once, few and many counts, or a class for expanded clones, and some rows have none.

V,J,D,size,length,DNA,CDR3
TRBV7-9,TRBJ1-4,NA,once,14,TGTGCCAGCAGCTTAGACCCGGCTAATGAAAAACTGTTTTTT,CASSLDPANEKLFF
TRBV2,TRBJ2-1,TRBD2,NA,14,TGTGCCAGCAGTCTTGAGCGGGAGGGCCATGAGCAGTTCTTC,CASSLEREGHEQFF
TRBV30,TRBJ1-4,NA,NA,16,TGTGCCTGGAGTGTACTTTCTGGAAGATTAAATGAAAAACTGTTTTTT,CAWSVLSGRLNEKLFF
TRBV2,TRBJ2-5,NA,NA,15,TGTGCCAGCAGGTTCCGGGGCACCTGGGGTTGGGCCCAGTACTTC,CASRFRGTWGWAQYF
TRBV21-1,TRBJ2-7,NA,NA,15,TGTGCCAGCAGCAATTCAACTAGTACCTACTACGAGCAGTACTTC,CASSNSTSTYYEQYF
TRBV6-5,TRBJ1-3,NA,NA,13,TGTGCCAGCCGACCGCAGACGGGAAACACCATATATTTT,CASRPQTGNTIYF
TRBV5-1,TRBJ2-1,NA,NA,14,TGCGCCAGCAGCTTGGGAGGTCTCGGCGATGAGCAGTTCTTC,CASSLGGLGDEQFF
TRBV6-1,TRBJ1-2,NA,NA,14,TGTGCCAGCAGTGGGGCAGGCTCCCACTATGGCTACACCTTC,CASSGAGSHYGYTF
TRBV7-9,TRBJ2-1,TRBD1,NA,16,TGTGCCAGCAGCTCACTTGACAGGGCAGCGCACAATGAGCAGTTCTTC,CASSSLDRAAHNEQFF
TRBV30,TRBJ1-1,NA,NA,13,TGTGCCTGGAGTGTCCGGATGAAGGGGGAAGCTTTCTTT,CAWSVRMKGEAFF